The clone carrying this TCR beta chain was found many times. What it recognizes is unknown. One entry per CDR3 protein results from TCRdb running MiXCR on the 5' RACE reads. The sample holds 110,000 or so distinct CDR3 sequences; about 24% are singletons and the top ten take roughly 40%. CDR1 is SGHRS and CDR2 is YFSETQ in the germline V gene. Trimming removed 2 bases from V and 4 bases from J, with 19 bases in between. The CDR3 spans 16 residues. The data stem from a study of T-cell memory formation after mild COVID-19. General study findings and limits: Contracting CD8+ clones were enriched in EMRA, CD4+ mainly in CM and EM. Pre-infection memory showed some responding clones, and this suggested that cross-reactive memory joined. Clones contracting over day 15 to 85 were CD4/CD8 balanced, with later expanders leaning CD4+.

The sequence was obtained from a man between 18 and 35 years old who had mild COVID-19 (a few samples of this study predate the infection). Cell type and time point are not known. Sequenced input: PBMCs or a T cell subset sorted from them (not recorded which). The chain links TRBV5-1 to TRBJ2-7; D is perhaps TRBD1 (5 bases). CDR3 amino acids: CASSLAPRSTGYEQYF. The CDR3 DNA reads TGCGCCAGCAGCTTAGCCCCGAGATCTACAGGATACGAGCAGTACTTC.